This T cell receptor beta chain is from a study of Graves' ophthalmopathy and Graves' hyperthyroidism. Whole-study results and caveats: The study's model predicted ophthalmopathy progression at 70.59% sensitivity and about 72% specificity. Among thyroid clonotypes expanded above 0.001 frequency, most also appeared in blood.

Per germline, CDR1 SGHTA and CDR2 FQGNSA. The CDR3 runs 14 residues. V shed 3 bases, J shed 5 bases, and the junction held 5 bases outside the gene matches. Ophthalmopathy cases showed moderate-to-severe activity, scoring CAS ≥3 and NOSPECS ≥4, with duration under 3 months. The PBMCs originated from approximately 9.5 ml of fresh peripheral blood. This clonotype was seen ten or more times. The antigen remains undetermined. From RNA, the CDR3 regions of TCR beta chains were amplified and sequenced. Following a first-round RT-PCR that used HTBI primers, a second-round multiplex PCR was carried out. TCRdb reanalysed the multiplex PCR reads using MiXCR and keeps one entry per CDR3 protein. The data show about 480,000 distinct CDR3 sequences, roughly 14% seen once.

Sequencing input: blood. J is TRBJ2-7 and V is TRBV7-2, with 9 positions matching TRBD1. The sequence came from a young woman with Graves' ophthalmopathy. CDR3 loop: CASSLEGQGHEQYF. The CDR3 region has the DNA TGTGCCAGCAGCTTGGAGGGACAGGGACACGAGCAGTACTTC.